One sample yielded the 20 T cell receptor beta chains listed below, sequenced in a study of cytomegalovirus exposure and HLA in healthy donors. PCR used 60 Vbeta primers and 13 Jbeta primers. Libraries were prepared by immunoSEQ multiplex PCR; TCRdb keeps only in-frame clonotypes and omits some of them. The sample holds some 200,000 clones, about 80% seen once. Sequenced sample: PBMCs. The receptors were gathered from a middle-aged woman in good health and CMV-seronegative.

The chain employs TRBV11-2 and TRBJ2-1; 11 positions match TRBD2. The CDR3 length is 16 residues. J was trimmed by 7 bases and V by 0 bases; bases with no gene match: 5. Germline CDR1 and CDR2: SGHAT and FQNNGV. CDR3 amino acids: CASSLDLAGGRNEQFF. CDR3 bases: TGTGCCAGCAGCTTAGACTTAGCGGGGGGGCGGAATGAGCAGTTCTTC. The full variable domain, rest sourced from reference TRBV11-2 and TRBJ2-1, is EAGVAQSPRYKIIEKRQSVAFWCNPISGHATLYWYQQILGQGPKLLIQFQNNGVVDDSQLPKDRFSAERLKGVDSTLKIQPAKLEDSAVYLCASSLDLAGGRNEQFFGPGTRLTVL.

The chain couples TRBV5-1 to TRBJ1-1; D not certain. Germline V lookup: CDR1 SGHRS, CDR2 YFSETQ. The CDR3 sequence is 11 residues long. The V end lost 5 bases, the J end lost 8 bases, and 10 bases lay between the germline ends. Written as DNA, the CDR3 is TGCGCCAGCAGGGAGAGCGGGGAAGCTTTCTTT. Protein sequence: CASRESGEAFF.

The V call is TRBV28, the J call TRBJ1-2; D is unclear. CDR3 size: 12 residues. The germline V and J ends were trimmed by 7 bases and 2 bases, with 8 bases remaining between them. The germline V gene encodes CDR1 MDHEN and CDR2 SYDVKM. CDR3 coding DNA: TGTGCCAGCACCCCGGAGAACTATGGCTACACCTTC. Protein sequence: CASTPENYGYTF.

The chain uses TRBV15 and TRBJ1-4; D is unclear. Germline V CDR1 and CDR2: LNHNV, YYDKDF (reference sequence). V was trimmed by 0 bases and J by 0 bases, leaving 23 bases between them. The CDR3 is made up of 21 amino acids. In DNA form, the CDR3 reads TGTGCCACCAGCAGAGATAAGGCCCTCGGAGGGAACTTCGCAACTAATGAAAAACTGTTTTTT. Its translation: CATSRDKALGGNFATNEKLFF. Full variable domain (missing parts from reference TRBV15 and TRBJ1-4): DAMVIQNPRYQVTQFGKPVTLSCSQTLNHNVMYWYQQKSSQAPKLLFHYYDKDFNNEADTPDNFQSRRPNTSFCFLDIRSPGLGDTAMYLCATSRDKALGGNFATNEKLFFGSGTQLSVL.

This chain connects TRBV6-1 to TRBJ1-1, with D possibly being TRBD1 (5 bases). Germline-derived CDR1 and CDR2 are MNHNS and SASEGT. Trimming removed 2 bases from V and 11 bases from J, with 15 bases in between. The CDR3 sequence is 13 residues long. The CDR3 sequence: CASSETLTVAAFF. In nucleotides, the CDR3 is TGTGCCAGCAGTGAAACTCTGACAGTCGCCGCTTTCTTT.

The chain recombines TRBV6-6 with TRBJ1-6, with 9 bases lining up with TRBD1. Germline lookup yields CDR1 MNHNY and CDR2 SVGAGI (reference sequence). The CDR3 spans 15 residues. Unmatched junction bases numbered 8, after V lost 5 bases and J lost 9 bases. The CDR3 spells CASSTTGTGFSPLHF. The CDR3 DNA is TGTGCCAGCAGTACCACCGGGACAGGGTTTTCACCCCTCCACTTT.

V is TRBV5-1 and J is TRBJ2-7; 7 nucleotides match TRBD1. The V and J ends lost 1 base and 4 bases, in that order; junction bases with no gene match: 8. CDR1 and CDR2 from the germline V gene are SGHRS and YFSETQ. CDR3 length: 15 residues. The CDR3 sequence: CASSLTGVKEYEQYF. CDR3 in DNA: TGCGCCAGCAGCTTGACAGGGGTAAAAGAGTACGAGCAGTACTTC.

The V and J genes are TRBV7-9 and TRBJ1-2; TRBD1 matches 7 bases. The trim removed 2 bases at V and 4 bases at J, leaving 16 bases unmatched. Germline V gene sequence: CDR1 SEHNR, CDR2 FQNEAQ (reference sequence). There are 18 residues in the CDR3. The CDR3 DNA reads TGTGCCAGCAGCTTATTAGTACCCGGACAGGCCCTAATCTATGGCTACACCTTC. Translating it yields CASSLLVPGQALIYGYTF.

The V call is TRBV11-3, the J call TRBJ2-2, with a tentative D call TRBD1 (5 bases). The CDR3 sequence is 16 residues long. The germline V gene encodes CDR1 SGHNT and CDR2 YENEEA. Trimming removed 6 bases at V and 5 bases at J, with 19 bases between. The CDR3 region is CASSLDSSPSTGELFF. DNA for the CDR3: TGTGCCAGCAGTCTCGACAGCAGCCCGAGTACCGGGGAGCTGTTTTTT.

This rearrangement joins TRBV10-3 to TRBJ2-2; a weak D match, TRBD1 (6 bases). Germline lookup yields CDR1 ENHRY and CDR2 SYGVKD. Trimming took 3 bases from V and 1 from J, leaving 15 bases between them. This CDR3 comprises 17 residues. CDR3: CAISDPTGLGNTGELFF. The CDR3 bases are TGTGCCATCAGTGACCCGACAGGTTTGGGGAACACCGGGGAGCTGTTTTTT.

This clone was found once. The chain couples TRBV7-2 to TRBJ2-1, with 7 bases lining up with TRBD1. Losses at the gene ends were 4 bases for V and 9 bases for J; bases not matched to a gene: 9. The CDR3 spans 14 residues. CDR1 and CDR2 from the germline V gene are SGHTA and FQGNSA. CDR3 DNA sequence: TGTGCCAGCAGCTCCCGAACAGGGGAATTTGAGCAGTTCTTC. As protein: CASSSRTGEFEQFF.

J is TRBJ1-3 and V is TRBV28; the match to TRBD1 covers 8 bases. V dropped 8 bases and J dropped 2; count of bases not matched to a gene: 8. Per germline, CDR1 MDHEN and CDR2 SYDVKM. The CDR3 loop spans 15 amino acids. The CDR3 loop is CASLPDRGTGNTIYF. CDR3 in DNA: TGTGCCAGCCTCCCCGACAGGGGCACTGGAAACACCATATATTTT. The complete variable domain, with remaining parts taken from reference TRBV28 and TRBJ1-3, reads DVKVTQSSRYLVKRTGEKVFLECVQDMDHENMFWYRQDPGLGLRLIYFSYDVKMKEKGDIPEGYSVSREKKERFSLILESASTNQTSMYLCASLPDRGTGNTIYFGEGSWLTVV.

V gene TRBV28 combines with J gene TRBJ2-7, with D tentatively TRBD2 (6 bases). CDR3 length: 16 residues. The germline V gene has CDR1 MDHEN and CDR2 SYDVKM. V lost 2 bases and J lost 2, with 16 bases in between. The CDR3 DNA reads as TGTGCCAGCAGTTTAGCTCGGGACTCAGCTACCTACGAGCAGTACTTC. It codes for CASSLARDSATYEQYF. Complete variable domain (other parts from reference TRBV28 and TRBJ2-7): DVKVTQSSRYLVKRTGEKVFLECVQDMDHENMFWYRQDPGLGLRLIYFSYDVKMKEKGDIPEGYSVSREKKERFSLILESASTNQTSMYLCASSLARDSATYEQYFGPGTRLTVT.

This clone was detected a few times. The chain links TRBV7-3 to TRBJ2-1, with TRBD1 matching 7 bases. The CDR3 length is 14 residues. In germline, CDR1 is SGHTA, CDR2 FQGTGA. Trimming cost V 4 bases and J 7 bases; bases outside gene matches: 7. In nucleotides, the CDR3 is TGTGCCAGCAGCTGGGGGACAGCCAGAAATGAGCAGTTCTTC. This codes for CASSWGTARNEQFF. Looking up the rest from reference TRBV7-3 and TRBJ2-1 gives the full variable domain: GAGVSQTPSNKVTEKGKYVELRCDPISGHTALYWYRQSLGQGPEFLIYFQGTGAADDSGLPNDRFFAVRPEGSVSTLKIQRTERGDSAVYLCASSWGTARNEQFFGPGTRLTVL.

This clone was counted a single time. The chain has TRBV5-5 and TRBJ1-1; 8 bases map to TRBD1. V dropped 1 base and J dropped 0; count of bases not matched to a gene: 14. The CDR3 contains 19 residues. The germline V gene has CDR1 SGHKS and CDR2 YYEKEE (reference sequence). This chain's CDR3 is CASSLSPQGEIGMNTEAFF. The CDR3 DNA is TGTGCCAGCAGCTTGTCTCCACAGGGGGAGATAGGAATGAACACTGAAGCTTTCTTT. The whole variable domain, remainder taken from reference TRBV5-5 and TRBJ1-1, is DAGVTQSPTHLIKTRGQQVTLRCSPISGHKSVSWYQQVLGQGPQFIFQYYEKEERGRGNFPDRFSARQFPNYSSELNVNALLLGDSALYLCASSLSPQGEIGMNTEAFFGQGTRLTVV.

J is TRBJ1-1 and V is TRBV11-2; 7 nucleotides align to TRBD1. V trimming: 5 bases; J trimming: 2 bases; junction bases outside the gene matches: 8. The CDR3 has 15 residues. CDR1 SGHAT and CDR2 FQNNGV come from the germline V gene. The CDR3 coding sequence is TGTGCCAGCAGCCCTGTACAGGGGAGAAACACTGAAGCTTTCTTT. It translates to CASSPVQGRNTEAFF.

This chain joins TRBV6-1 and TRBJ2-3, with 8 bases matching TRBD2. CDR3 size: 15 residues. J was trimmed by 2 bases and V by 4 bases; bases with no gene match: 5. The germline gives CDR1 MNHNS, CDR2 SASEGT. The CDR3 here is CASSVAGGPTDTQYF. The CDR3 nucleotides are TGTGCCAGCAGTGTCGCGGGGGGTCCCACAGATACGCAGTATTTT.

The chain recombines TRBV7-2 with TRBJ1-1; D remains unclear. CDR3 length: 12 residues. Trimming took 3 bases from V and 0 from J, leaving 2 bases between them. Germline V gives CDR1 SGHTA, CDR2 FQGNSA. The DNA for the CDR3 is TGTGCCAGCAGCTTCGTGAACACTGAAGCTTTCTTT. Its protein product is CASSFVNTEAFF.

The V and J genes are TRBV2 and TRBJ2-7; 7 nucleotides line up with TRBD2. The CDR3 is 14 residues long. Germline CDR1 reads SNHLY; CDR2 reads FYNNEI. V gave up 4 bases and J gave up 4 bases; unmatched junction bases: 7. The CDR3 region has the DNA TGTGCCAGCAGTGCGGGACTAAGGGCTTACGAGCAGTACTTC. It specifies CASSAGLRAYEQYF. Full variable domain (rest looked up from reference TRBV2 and TRBJ2-7): EPEVTQTPSHQVTQMGQEVILRCVPISNHLYFYWYRQILGQKVEFLVSFYNNEISEKSEIFDDQFSVERPDGSNFTLKIRSTKLEDSAMYFCASSAGLRAYEQYFGPGTRLTVT.

V usage is TRBV18 and J usage is TRBJ2-5, with 8 nucleotides matching TRBD1. CDR3 length: 16 amino acids. The germline V gene encodes CDR1 KGHSH and CDR2 LQKENI. V trimming: 5 bases; J trimming: 2 bases; junction bases outside the gene matches: 10. The CDR3 coding sequence is TGTGCCAGCTCAACATCAGGGGGCGGCCTACAAGAGACCCAGTACTTC. Protein sequence: CASSTSGGGLQETQYF.